Given below is one TCR beta chain in context. Using a J-beta primer mix together with a sample-barcoded 5' primer, a second PCR was run for about 6 to 12 cycles. TCRdb re-analysed the 5' RACE reads in MiXCR, keeping a single row per CDR3 protein. The sample lists fewer than 900,000 distinct CDR3 sequences, roughly two fifths occurring once. These data originate in a study of blood T cells in healthy people across ages. CDR1 and CDR2 from the germline V gene are SNHLY and FYNNEI. The ends were cut back, 7 bases at V and 8 bases at J, with 15 bases in the middle. This CDR3 spans 14 amino acids. This receptor was obtained from a woman aged 55-69 years in good health. The genes are TRBV2 and TRBJ1-6, with a weak D call TRBD1 (6 bases). Sequencing was carried out using blood. CDR3 in amino acids: CASKGEGGHSPLHF. CDR3 bases: TGTGCCAGCAAAGGAGAAGGGGGACATTCACCCCTCCACTTT.